The T cell receptor (beta chain) under discussion was sequenced for a study of identical twins. The study, taken as a whole, reports: Models underestimated TCR alpha sharing (out-of-frame) in monozygotic twins.

As regards this clonotype: Antigen unknown.

From the 5' RACE reads, TCRdb called clonotypes with MiXCR, one entry per CDR3 protein. The sample yields 450,000 or so distinct CDR3 sequences, about 14% seen once. This CDR3 spans 16 amino acids. Per germline, CDR1 SGHAT and CDR2 FQNNGV. J gave up 8 bases and V 2 bases, and 12 bases lay outside the gene matches. Another study also made use of these data, one on yellow fever vaccine responses in identical twins.

V gene TRBV11-2 combines with J gene TRBJ2-1; 7 positions agree with TRBD1. Sequenced material: CD4+ T cells sorted from blood. This receptor was taken from a woman between 18 and 30 years old in good health. As DNA, the CDR3 is TGTGCCAGCAGCTTATTGAAAGGGGGCTCTGGCGATGAGCAGTTCTTC. Translating it yields CASSLLKGGSGDEQFF.